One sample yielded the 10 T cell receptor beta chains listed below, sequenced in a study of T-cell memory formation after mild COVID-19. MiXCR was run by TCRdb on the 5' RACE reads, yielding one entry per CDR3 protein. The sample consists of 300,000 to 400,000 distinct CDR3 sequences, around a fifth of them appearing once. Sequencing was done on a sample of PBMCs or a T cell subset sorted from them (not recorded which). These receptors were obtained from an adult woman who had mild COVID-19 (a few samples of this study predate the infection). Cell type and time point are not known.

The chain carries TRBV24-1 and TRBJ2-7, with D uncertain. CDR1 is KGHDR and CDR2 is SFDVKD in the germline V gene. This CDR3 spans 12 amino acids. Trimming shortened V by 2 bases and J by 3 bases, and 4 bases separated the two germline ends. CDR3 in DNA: TGTGCCACCAGTGATTGGGGCTACGAGCAGTACTTC. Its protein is CATSDWGYEQYF.

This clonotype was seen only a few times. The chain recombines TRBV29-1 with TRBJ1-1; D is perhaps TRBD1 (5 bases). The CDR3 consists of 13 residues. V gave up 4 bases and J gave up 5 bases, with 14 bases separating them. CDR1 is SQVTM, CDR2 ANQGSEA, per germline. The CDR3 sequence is CSVGGGWKTEAFF. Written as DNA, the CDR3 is TGCAGCGTTGGTGGGGGGTGGAAGACTGAAGCTTTCTTT. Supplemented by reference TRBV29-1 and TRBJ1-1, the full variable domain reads SAVISQKPSRDICQRGTSLTIQCQVDSQVTMMFWYRQQPGQSLTLIATANQGSEATYESGFVIDKFPISRPNLTFSTLTVSNMSPEDSSIYLCSVGGGWKTEAFFGQGTRLTVV.

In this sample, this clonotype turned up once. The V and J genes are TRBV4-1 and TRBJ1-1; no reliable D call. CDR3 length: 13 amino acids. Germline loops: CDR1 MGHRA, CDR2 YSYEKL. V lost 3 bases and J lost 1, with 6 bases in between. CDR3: CASSQAKNTEAFF. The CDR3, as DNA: TGCGCCAGCAGCCAGGCGAAGAACACTGAAGCTTTCTTT.

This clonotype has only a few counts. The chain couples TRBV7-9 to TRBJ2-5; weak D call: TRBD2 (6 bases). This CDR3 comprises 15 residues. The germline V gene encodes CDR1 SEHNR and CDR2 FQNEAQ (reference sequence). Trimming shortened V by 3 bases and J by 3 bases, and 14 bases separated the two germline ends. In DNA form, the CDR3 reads TGTGCCAGCAGCTTGATCCGGGGGTTCAAAGAGACCCAGTACTTC. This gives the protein CASSLIRGFKETQYF.

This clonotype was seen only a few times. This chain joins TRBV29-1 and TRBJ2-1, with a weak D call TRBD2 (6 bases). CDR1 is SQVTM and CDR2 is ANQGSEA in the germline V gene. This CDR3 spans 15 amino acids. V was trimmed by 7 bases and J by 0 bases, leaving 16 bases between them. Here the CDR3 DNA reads TGCAGCGGGTCCGGGACTCAGAGCTCCTACAATGAGCAGTTCTTC. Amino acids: CSGSGTQSSYNEQFF.

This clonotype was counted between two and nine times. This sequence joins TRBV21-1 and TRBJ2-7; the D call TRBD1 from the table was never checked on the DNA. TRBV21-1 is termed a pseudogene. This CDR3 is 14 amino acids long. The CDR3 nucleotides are TGTGCCAGCACCCTGACAGGGGTTATCTACGAGCAGTACTTC. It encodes CASTLTGVIYEQYF.

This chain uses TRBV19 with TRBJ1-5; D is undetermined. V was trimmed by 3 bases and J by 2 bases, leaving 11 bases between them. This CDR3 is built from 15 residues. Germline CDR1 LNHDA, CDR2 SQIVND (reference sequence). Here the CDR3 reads CASSIFNSGNQPQHF. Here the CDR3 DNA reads TGTGCCAGTAGTATCTTTAACAGTGGCAATCAGCCCCAGCATTTT.

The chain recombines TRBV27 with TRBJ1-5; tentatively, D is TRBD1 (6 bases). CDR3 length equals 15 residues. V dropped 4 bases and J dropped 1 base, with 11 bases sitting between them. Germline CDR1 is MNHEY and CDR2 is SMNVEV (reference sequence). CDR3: CASSSGGASNQPQHF. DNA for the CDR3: TGTGCCAGCAGTTCTGGGGGGGCGAGCAATCAGCCCCAGCATTTT.

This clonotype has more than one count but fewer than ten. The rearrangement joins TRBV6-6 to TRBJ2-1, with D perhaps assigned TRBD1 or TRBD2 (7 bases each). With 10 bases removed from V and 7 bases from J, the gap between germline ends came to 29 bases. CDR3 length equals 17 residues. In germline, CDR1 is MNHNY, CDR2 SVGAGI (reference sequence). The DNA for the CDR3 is TGTGCCACCTCCGGGACAGCCGGGAGGCCGGGCACGAATGAGCAGTTCTTC. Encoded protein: CATSGTAGRPGTNEQFF.

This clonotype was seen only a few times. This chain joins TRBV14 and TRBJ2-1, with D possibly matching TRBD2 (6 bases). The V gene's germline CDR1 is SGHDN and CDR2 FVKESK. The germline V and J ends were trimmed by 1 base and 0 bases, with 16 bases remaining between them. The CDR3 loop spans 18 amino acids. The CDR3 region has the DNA TGTGCCAGCAGCCAAGCGGGGTTAGGGCGGGACTCCTACAATGAGCAGTTCTTC. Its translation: CASSQAGLGRDSYNEQFF.